Given below is one TCR beta chain in context. Its antigen specificity is not known. No much larger clone exists at a distance of one base, and base qualities are not known. The data originate from a study of blood T cell repertoires in COVID-19 (dated by TCRdb to 2020 to 2021). Turning to the overall study: The collaborator samples originated in the United States, Italy and Spain and spanned the acute and convalescent phases of COVID-19. The repertoires were made available in a free public database intended to serve as a resource for research on the immune response to SARS-CoV-2. Where HLA class I and class II types were available, the types were taken from metadata supplied by the sample provider, not from assay-based typing. Samples came from the ongoing ImmuneRACE study (first 160 participants) plus 1,254 subjects from 6 global collaborators. A de-identified subject ID, COVID-19 status, age in years and sex were almost always included in the sample metadata. The prospective study material was composed of cDNA or gDNA derived from T cells, B-cell-depleted T cells, or PBMCs. Subjects who had been exposed to COVID-19, were actively infected with it, or had recovered from it provided the deeply sampled blood TCRbeta repertoires that made up the dataset.

One collaborating source in Seattle enrolled patients while the patients were actively infected and followed the patients over time throughout the course of disease. Whole blood was collected in K2EDTA tubes by collaborating institutions according to the institutions' own protocols. For TCRbeta analysis, collaborator samples were shipped as frozen whole blood, as isolated PBMCs, or as DNA extracted from either sample type. Study-wide findings and limitations: Clinical and demographic metadata were provided uncurated, with the amount varying by source and participant.

TCRbeta CDR3 regions were amplified from genomic DNA by means of the immunoSEQ Assay, a bias-controlled multiplex PCR. Per the authors' processing: The number of nucleated cells in each sample was estimated from the amplification of reference gene primers within the assay. To quantify the absolute abundance of each unique TCRbeta CDR3 rearrangement, sequence reads were collapsed and filtered. For each sample, productive Simpson clonality was calculated by taking the square root of Simpson's diversity index across productive rearrangements. What TCRdb holds here is the immuneACCESS table cut down to in-frame rearrangements. Part of the clones is not present; checked against another copy, under half of the missing clones reflect an unresolved V gene, and the others are unexplained. V and J calls and clone size come straight from that table; D and trimming were deduced from the DNA. This sample holds more than 200,000 clones; 80% to 85% were observed only once. The ten largest clones take up roughly a tenth of the sample.

Via the germline V gene, CDR1 is SNHLY and CDR2 FYNNEI. Spanning cysteine to phenylalanine, the CDR3 consists of 14 amino acids. Left in the record is the CDR3 DNA by itself, 42 bases read in frame from the first base. Clipping removes 6 bases from V and 2 bases from J, with 5 as the unmatched junction base count. This clonotype was obtained from an elderly woman with COVID-19, enrolled during active disease. The specimen sequenced was peripheral blood. Rearrangement joined TRBV2 to TRBJ2-3; 7 junctional bases match TRBD2. The CDR3 in this case is CASSGLAATDTQYF. Read as DNA, the sequence is TGTGCCAGCAGCGGGCTAGCGGCCACAGATACGCAGTATTTT.